This TCR beta chain was sequenced for a study of cytomegalovirus exposure and HLA in healthy donors. Study results and caveats: The only immune exposure information that was available was CMV serostatus. A few V segments could not be told apart, such as TRBV6-2 and TRBV6-3, and were left out. A later analysis appeared to link common viral pathogens to several of the most significant clusters.

As to this clone: Its antigen is currently unknown.

Germline values: CDR1 MNHNS, CDR2 SASEGT. Unmatched junction bases numbered 6, after V lost 2 bases and J lost 4 bases. The CDR3 totals 16 residues. A multiplex PCR was run with 60 Vbeta primers and 13 Jbeta primers. Profiling relied on immunoSEQ multiplex PCR, and the TCRdb table lists in-frame clones only, not all of them. The table includes about 120,000 clones, around 75% detected once. The sequence was collected from a woman aged 45-65 years in good health and CMV-seropositive. Sequencing used PBMCs. The chain recombines TRBV6-1 with TRBJ1-1, with 11 nucleotides matching TRBD1. DNA of the CDR3: TGTGCCAGCAGTGAACGGACAGGGGGCGGTAGCACTGAAGCTTTCTTT. It is translated as CASSERTGGGSTEAFF.